A selection of T cell receptor beta chains follows, all from one sample in a study of cytomegalovirus exposure and HLA in healthy donors. Clones were sequenced by immunoSEQ multiplex PCR, and TCRdb holds only the in-frame ones, with some missing. In the table there are 110,000 to 150,000 clones, 73% of which are singletons. Sequencing was done on a sample of PBMCs. The receptors were sampled from a woman between 35 and 50 years old in good health and CMV-seronegative. The CDR3 runs from the conserved cysteine through the conserved F or W. Each record gives: CDR3 DNA, CDR3 protein, V gene, clone size, J gene, CDR3 length, D gene. The D gene is left open where the match is weak. A row's size may be missing; if present it is once, few, many or a size class.

TGTGCCAGCAGCTTAATCCCAGGGGGCTCAGATACGCAGTATTTT | CASSLIPGGSDTQYF | TRBV7-9 | . | TRBJ2-3 | 15 | TRBD1
TGTGCCAGCAGCTTAGATCTAGCGGGGAGGCGGTACAATGAGCAGTTCTTC | CASSLDLAGRRYNEQFF | TRBV7-8 | . | TRBJ2-1 | 17 | TRBD2
TGTGCCAGCAGCGGCAGGGGATTAGCCTACTATGGCTACACCTTC | CASSGRGLAYYGYTF | TRBV4-2 | . | TRBJ1-2 | 15 | .
TGTGCCAGCAGCTTAGGTACGGGTTACTATGGCTACACCTTC | CASSLGTGYYGYTF | TRBV7-2 | . | TRBJ1-2 | 14 | .
TGCGCCAGCAGCTTAGGGACAGCGATTAACACTGAAGCTTTCTTT | CASSLGTAINTEAFF | TRBV5-1 | few | TRBJ1-1 | 15 | TRBD1
TGTGCCAGCACCAAAACTGGTCTAGCGCTGTTGGTTGAGCAGTTCTTC | CASTKTGLALLVEQFF | TRBV19 | . | TRBJ2-1 | 16 | .
TGCAGTGCTAGAGATGATGGGAGTTACACCTTC | CSARDDGSYTF | TRBV20-1 | once | TRBJ1-2 | 11 | .
TGTGCCAGCAGTTCGTATAATTCACCCCTCCACTTT | CASSSYNSPLHF | TRBV5-6 | few | TRBJ1-6 | 12 | .
TGTGCCAGCAGCCCTCTTAATGAGCAGTTCTTC | CASSPLNEQFF | TRBV11-2 | . | TRBJ2-1 | 11 | .
TGTGCCAGCAGCTCGGGGGGCTTTGGAAACACCATATATTTT | CASSSGGFGNTIYF | TRBV7-2 | . | TRBJ1-3 | 14 | .
TGCGCCAGCAGCTTTGTGCAGGGGACCACTGAAGCTTTCTTT | CASSFVQGTTEAFF | TRBV5-1 | . | TRBJ1-1 | 14 | .
TGTGCCAGCACCCCTGGAGGAGGGCGGAAGGAGACCCAGTACTTC | CASTPGGGRKETQYF | TRBV5-4 | . | TRBJ2-5 | 15 | .
TGCGCCAGCAGCCGTGAACCGGGACAGGGACCATACGAGCAGTACTTC | CASSREPGQGPYEQYF | TRBV5-1 | few | TRBJ2-7 | 16 | TRBD1
TGTGCCACCAGCAACCGGGACAGGGGCCCCGAGCAGTACTTC | CATSNRDRGPEQYF | TRBV15 | once | TRBJ2-7 | 14 | TRBD1
TGCAGTGCTAGATCCGCGGCTGAAGCTTTCTTT | CSARSAAEAFF | TRBV20-1 | . | TRBJ1-1 | 11 | .
TGTGCCAGCAGTGTTTGGACAGTCAATCAGCCCCAGCATTTT | CASSVWTVNQPQHF | TRBV2 | . | TRBJ1-5 | 14 | .
TGTGCCAGCACCCCCTCTCAGGGGTATTACAATGAGCAGTTCTTC | CASTPSQGYYNEQFF | TRBV28 | . | TRBJ2-1 | 15 | .
TGCGCCAGCAGCATTAGCGGGGGAATTACCGGGGAGCTGTTTTTT | CASSISGGITGELFF | TRBV5-1 | . | TRBJ2-2 | 15 | TRBD2
TGCGCCAGCAGCCAAGTAGGGGCAATCCAAGAGACCCAGTACTTC | CASSQVGAIQETQYF | TRBV4-3 | . | TRBJ2-5 | 15 | .
TGTGCCAGCAGTTTTCGAGGGCGGGATGAAAAACTGTTTTTT | CASSFRGRDEKLFF | TRBV27 | . | TRBJ1-4 | 14 | .
TGTGCCACCAGCGGCGGGGGGTTAAACTATGGCTACACCTTC | CATSGGGLNYGYTF | TRBV15 | . | TRBJ1-2 | 14 | .
TGCAGCGTTGGCCGGGACAGGGGGCCTGGCTACACCTTC | CSVGRDRGPGYTF | TRBV29-1 | . | TRBJ1-2 | 13 | TRBD1
TGTGCCAGCAGTGGAGGGACCCAGTACTTC | CASSGGTQYF | TRBV6-6 | . | TRBJ2-5 | 10 | .
TGTGCCAGCAGCTCAGAAACAGGGTTCCACGAGCAGTACTTC | CASSSETGFHEQYF | TRBV5-4 | . | TRBJ2-7 | 14 | .
TGTGCCAGCAGTGCCGGGACACGACGGGACGAGCAGTACTTC | CASSAGTRRDEQYF | TRBV2 | . | TRBJ2-7 | 14 | .
TGTGCCAGCAGCTTAGGAACAGGGGTGGGCACTGAAGCTTTCTTT | CASSLGTGVGTEAFF | TRBV7-9 | few | TRBJ1-1 | 15 | TRBD1
TGCGCCAGCAGCCCCGTCGGGGAACACTACGAGCAGTACTTC | CASSPVGEHYEQYF | TRBV4-1 | few | TRBJ2-7 | 14 | .
TGTGCCAGCAGCGTAGGGAGGACAGGGGTAGGAGAGACCCAGTACTTC | CASSVGRTGVGETQYF | TRBV7-8 | . | TRBJ2-5 | 16 | TRBD1
TGTGCCAGCAATGGGGGACAGAGCTATGAAAAACTGTTTTTT | CASNGGQSYEKLFF | TRBV28 | . | TRBJ1-4 | 14 | TRBD1
TGTGCCAGTAGGCAGTATAGCAATCAGCCCCAGCATTTT | CASRQYSNQPQHF | TRBV19 | . | TRBJ1-5 | 13 | .
TGTGCCAGCAGACGGACTAGGGAAGAGACCCAGTACTTC | CASRRTREETQYF | TRBV2 | . | TRBJ2-5 | 13 | TRBD2
TGTGCCAGCCGTGGGGCCAATGAGCAGTTCTTC | CASRGANEQFF | TRBV7-9 | . | TRBJ2-1 | 11 | .
TGTGCTAGTGGTTTGACCTGGGGACAGGGGGCCTCAAACTATGGCTACACCTTC | CASGLTWGQGASNYGYTF | TRBV12-5 | few | TRBJ1-2 | 18 | TRBD1
TGTGCCAGCAGGTGGACAGAGGAGGTAGCTTTCTTT | CASRWTEEVAFF | TRBV2 | . | TRBJ1-1 | 12 | .
TGTGCCATCAGTGAGTATAATGAGGGACAGCGGAAGAGCTCTGGAAACACCATATATTTT | CAISEYNEGQRKSSGNTIYF | TRBV10-3 | . | TRBJ1-3 | 20 | TRBD1
TGCGCCAGCAGCTTGGACAGGTCTAACTATGGCTACACCTTC | CASSLDRSNYGYTF | TRBV5-1 | . | TRBJ1-2 | 14 | .
TGTGCCAGCAGCCCCCGGACAGGGCAAGAGACCCAGTACTTC | CASSPRTGQETQYF | TRBV7-2 | . | TRBJ2-5 | 14 | TRBD1
TGTGCCAGCAGCCCCGGGGTCTCTGGGGCCAACGTCCTGACTTTC | CASSPGVSGANVLTF | TRBV5-6 | . | TRBJ2-6 | 15 | .
TGCGCCAGCAGCTCGCGCGGTGGTGTGAGACAGGCCCTGGAGGGCTACACCTTC | CASSSRGGVRQALEGYTF | TRBV5-1 | . | TRBJ1-2 | 18 | .
TGTGCCAGCTCAACGACAGGCGTGCGGCCGGCGGGCTCTGGGGCCAACGTCCTGACTTTC | CASSTTGVRPAGSGANVLTF | TRBV18 | . | TRBJ2-6 | 20 | .
TGTGCCAGCAGCTTGGGGGGGACAGATCCCGGAAACACCATATATTTT | CASSLGGTDPGNTIYF | TRBV5-6 | . | TRBJ1-3 | 16 | TRBD1
TGCGCCAGCAGCTTACAGGGGACTGGGGCCTACGAGCAGTACTTC | CASSLQGTGAYEQYF | TRBV5-1 | . | TRBJ2-7 | 15 | .
TGTGCCAGCAGTGCGGGACTGACCTACGAGCAGTACTTC | CASSAGLTYEQYF | TRBV27 | . | TRBJ2-7 | 13 | .
TGTGCCAGCAGCCATCCCTTGCGGGGGGCGCTCCAAGAGACCCAGTACTTC | CASSHPLRGALQETQYF | TRBV4-2 | . | TRBJ2-5 | 17 | TRBD2
TGTGCCAGTAGTATAGACGGGGAGCTGGGGACCCAGTACTTC | CASSIDGELGTQYF | TRBV19 | . | TRBJ2-5 | 14 | .
TGCGCCAGCAGCCAAGAGCTAGCCAACACCGGGGAGCTGTTTTTT | CASSQELANTGELFF | TRBV4-3 | few | TRBJ2-2 | 15 | .
TGCAGCGTCGAGAATCGGGTTTCCACAGATACGCAGTATTTT | CSVENRVSTDTQYF | TRBV29-1 | . | TRBJ2-3 | 14 | .
TGTGCCAGCAGTGATGGGAGCTCCTACAATGAGCAGTTCTTC | CASSDGSSYNEQFF | TRBV5-6 | . | TRBJ2-1 | 14 | .
TGTGCCAGCAGGGGGACAGGGGGCTCTCAAGAGACCCAGTACTTC | CASRGTGGSQETQYF | TRBV6-8 | . | TRBJ2-5 | 15 | TRBD1
TGTGCCAGCAGCTATCCCGGAGGACGGGACTACGAGCAGTACTTC | CASSYPGGRDYEQYF | TRBV11-2 | . | TRBJ2-7 | 15 | .
TGTGCTAGTGGTTTGGAGGGGGTAAATTCACCCCTCCACTTT | CASGLEGVNSPLHF | TRBV12-5 | . | TRBJ1-6 | 14 | .
TGTGCCAGCAGCGAACCTACTAGCGGGGAGACCAATGAGCAGTTCTTC | CASSEPTSGETNEQFF | TRBV6-1 | . | TRBJ2-1 | 16 | TRBD2
TGTGCCAGCAGCTCTAACGGAGATACGCAGTATTTT | CASSSNGDTQYF | TRBV11-2 | . | TRBJ2-3 | 12 | .
TGTGCCAGCAGTTTGTTGACAGGCGGGGAGCTGTTTTTT | CASSLLTGGELFF | TRBV28 | . | TRBJ2-2 | 13 | .
TGCGCCAGCAGCTTTTCAGGGGTCGACACAGATACGCAGTATTTT | CASSFSGVDTDTQYF | TRBV5-1 | . | TRBJ2-3 | 15 | .
TGTGCCAGCAGCGGTGACAGCTCTGGAAACACCATATATTTT | CASSGDSSGNTIYF | TRBV9 | . | TRBJ1-3 | 14 | .